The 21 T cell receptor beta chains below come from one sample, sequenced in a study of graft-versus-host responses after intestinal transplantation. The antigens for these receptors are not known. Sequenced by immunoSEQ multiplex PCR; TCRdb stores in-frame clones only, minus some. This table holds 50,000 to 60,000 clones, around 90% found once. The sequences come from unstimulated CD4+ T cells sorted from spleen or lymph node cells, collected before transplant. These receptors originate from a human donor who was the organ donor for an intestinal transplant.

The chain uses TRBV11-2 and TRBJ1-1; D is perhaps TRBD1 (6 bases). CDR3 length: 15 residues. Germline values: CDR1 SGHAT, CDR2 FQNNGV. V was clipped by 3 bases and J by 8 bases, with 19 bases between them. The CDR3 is CASSFVNQPGAEAFF. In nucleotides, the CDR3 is TGTGCCAGCAGCTTCGTGAATCAGCCGGGGGCGGAAGCTTTCTTT.

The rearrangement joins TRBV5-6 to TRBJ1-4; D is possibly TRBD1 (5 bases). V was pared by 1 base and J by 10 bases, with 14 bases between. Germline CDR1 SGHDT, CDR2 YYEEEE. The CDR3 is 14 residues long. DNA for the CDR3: TGTGCCAGCAGCTTGATCTGGGACCCGGGAAAACTGTTTTTT. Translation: CASSLIWDPGKLFF.

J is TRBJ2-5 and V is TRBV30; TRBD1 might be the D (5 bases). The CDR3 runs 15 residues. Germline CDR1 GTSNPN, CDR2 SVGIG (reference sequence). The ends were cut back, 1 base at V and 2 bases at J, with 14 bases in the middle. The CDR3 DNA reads TGTGCCTGGAGTGATAGGGGATGGGTTCAAGAGACCCAGTACTTC. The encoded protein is CAWSDRGWVQETQYF.

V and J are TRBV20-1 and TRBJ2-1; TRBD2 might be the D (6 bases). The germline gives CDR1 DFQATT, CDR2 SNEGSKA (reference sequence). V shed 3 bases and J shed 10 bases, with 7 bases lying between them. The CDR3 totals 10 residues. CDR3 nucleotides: TGCAGTGCTAGGCGGGGAGAGCAGTTCTTC. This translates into CSARRGEQFF.

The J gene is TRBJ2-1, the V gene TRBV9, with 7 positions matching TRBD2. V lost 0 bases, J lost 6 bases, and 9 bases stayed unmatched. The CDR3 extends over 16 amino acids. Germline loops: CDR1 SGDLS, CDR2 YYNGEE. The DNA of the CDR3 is TGTGCCAGCAGCGTAGAGGCGGGAGTCTGGGCCAATGAGCAGTTCTTC. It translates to CASSVEAGVWANEQFF.

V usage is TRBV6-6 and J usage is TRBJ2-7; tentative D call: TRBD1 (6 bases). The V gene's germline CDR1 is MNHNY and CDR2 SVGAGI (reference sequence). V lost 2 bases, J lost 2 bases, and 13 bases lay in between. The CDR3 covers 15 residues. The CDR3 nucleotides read TGTGCCAGCAGTTACGTACAGGGCGCGACCTACGAGCAGTACTTC. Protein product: CASSYVQGATYEQYF.

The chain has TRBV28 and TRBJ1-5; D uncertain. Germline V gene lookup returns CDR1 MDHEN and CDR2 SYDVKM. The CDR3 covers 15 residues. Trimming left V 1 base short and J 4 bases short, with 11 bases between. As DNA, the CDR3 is TGTGCCAGCAGTTTATTTGGGCAGATAAATCAGCCCCAGCATTTT. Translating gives CASSLFGQINQPQHF.

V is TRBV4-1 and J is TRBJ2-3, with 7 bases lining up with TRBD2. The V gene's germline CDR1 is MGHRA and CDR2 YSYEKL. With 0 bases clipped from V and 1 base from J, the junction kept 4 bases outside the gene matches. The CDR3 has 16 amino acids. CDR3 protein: CASSQDKGGGTDTQYF. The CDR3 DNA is TGCGCCAGCAGCCAAGATAAGGGAGGGGGCACAGATACGCAGTATTTT.

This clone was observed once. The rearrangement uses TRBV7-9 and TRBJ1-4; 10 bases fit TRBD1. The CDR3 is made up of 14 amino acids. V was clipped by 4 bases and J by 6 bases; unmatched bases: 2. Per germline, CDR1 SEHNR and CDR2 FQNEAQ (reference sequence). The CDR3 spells CASSWDRGYEKLFF. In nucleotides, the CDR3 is TGTGCCAGCAGCTGGGACAGGGGATATGAAAAACTGTTTTTT.

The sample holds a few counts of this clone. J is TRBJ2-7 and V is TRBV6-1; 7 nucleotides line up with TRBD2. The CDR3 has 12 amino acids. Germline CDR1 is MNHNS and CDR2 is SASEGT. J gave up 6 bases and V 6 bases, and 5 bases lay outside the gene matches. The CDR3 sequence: CASSFTSVEQYF. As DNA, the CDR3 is TGTGCCAGCAGCTTTACTAGCGTCGAGCAGTACTTC.

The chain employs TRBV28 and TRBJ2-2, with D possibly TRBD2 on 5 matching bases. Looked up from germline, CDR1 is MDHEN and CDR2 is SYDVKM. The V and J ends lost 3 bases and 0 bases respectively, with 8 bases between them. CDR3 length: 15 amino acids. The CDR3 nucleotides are TGTGCCAGCAGTTTCCCCGGGGCGAACACCGGGGAGCTGTTTTTT. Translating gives CASSFPGANTGELFF.

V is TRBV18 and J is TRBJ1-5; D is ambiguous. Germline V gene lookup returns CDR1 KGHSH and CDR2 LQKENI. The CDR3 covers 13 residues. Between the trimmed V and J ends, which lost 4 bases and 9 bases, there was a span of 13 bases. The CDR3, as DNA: TGTGCCAGCTCACTTGGGGATACCCGGCCCCAGCATTTT. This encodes CASSLGDTRPQHF.

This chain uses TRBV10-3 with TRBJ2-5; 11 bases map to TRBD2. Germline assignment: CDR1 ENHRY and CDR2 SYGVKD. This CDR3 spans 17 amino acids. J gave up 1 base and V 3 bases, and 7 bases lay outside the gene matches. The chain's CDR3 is CAISDLAGGGIQETQYF. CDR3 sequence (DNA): TGTGCCATCAGTGATCTAGCGGGAGGAGGAATCCAAGAGACCCAGTACTTC.

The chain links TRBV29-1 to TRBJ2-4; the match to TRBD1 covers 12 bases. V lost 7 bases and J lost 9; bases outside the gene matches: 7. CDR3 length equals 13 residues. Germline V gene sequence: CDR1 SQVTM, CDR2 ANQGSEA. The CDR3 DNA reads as TGCAGCGGCCGGGACAGGGGGCTAGCCATTCAGTACTTC. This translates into CSGRDRGLAIQYF.

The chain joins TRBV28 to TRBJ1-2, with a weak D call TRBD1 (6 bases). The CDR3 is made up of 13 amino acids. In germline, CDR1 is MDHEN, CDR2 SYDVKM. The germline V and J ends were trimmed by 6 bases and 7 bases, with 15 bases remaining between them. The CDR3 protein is CASSRSGVPGYTF. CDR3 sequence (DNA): TGTGCCAGCAGCAGATCAGGGGTTCCTGGCTACACCTTC.

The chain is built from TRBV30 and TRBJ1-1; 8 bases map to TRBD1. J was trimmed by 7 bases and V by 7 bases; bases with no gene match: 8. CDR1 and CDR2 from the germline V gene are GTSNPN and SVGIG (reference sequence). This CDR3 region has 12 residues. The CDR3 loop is CAYHRGKVEAFF. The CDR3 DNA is TGTGCCTACCACAGGGGGAAGGTTGAAGCTTTCTTT.

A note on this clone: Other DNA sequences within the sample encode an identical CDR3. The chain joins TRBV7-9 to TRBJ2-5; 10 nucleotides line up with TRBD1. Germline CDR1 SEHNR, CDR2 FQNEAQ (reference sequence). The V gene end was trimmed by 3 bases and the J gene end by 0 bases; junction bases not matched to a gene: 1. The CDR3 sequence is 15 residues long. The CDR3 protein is CASSLGQGYQETQYF. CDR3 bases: TGTGCCAGCAGCTTGGGACAGGGGTACCAAGAGACCCAGTACTTC.

The DNA for the CDR3 is TGTGCCAGTAGGGGCTACACCTTC. It translates to CASRGYTF. The chain combines TRBV19 with TRBJ1-2; unclear D gene. Germline V lookup: CDR1 LNHDA, CDR2 SQIVND (reference sequence). Trimming pared 6 bases from V and 8 bases from J, leaving 1 base between. This CDR3 spans 8 amino acids.

CDR3 DNA sequence: TGCGCCAGCAGCCAAGATCCCCGACAGGGTCGGCAGTACTTC. Protein: CASSQDPRQGRQYF. The V gene is TRBV4-1, the J gene TRBJ2-7; 7 bases align to TRBD1. CDR3 length: 14 residues. The ends lost 0 bases at V and 9 bases at J; junction bases unmatched: 8. Germline CDR1 MGHRA, CDR2 YSYEKL.

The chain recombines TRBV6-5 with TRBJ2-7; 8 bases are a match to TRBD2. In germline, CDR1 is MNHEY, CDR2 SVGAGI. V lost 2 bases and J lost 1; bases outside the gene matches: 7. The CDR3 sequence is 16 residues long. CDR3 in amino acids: CASSYPLPGGSYEQYF. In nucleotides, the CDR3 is TGTGCCAGCAGTTACCCACTGCCGGGAGGGTCCTACGAGCAGTACTTC.

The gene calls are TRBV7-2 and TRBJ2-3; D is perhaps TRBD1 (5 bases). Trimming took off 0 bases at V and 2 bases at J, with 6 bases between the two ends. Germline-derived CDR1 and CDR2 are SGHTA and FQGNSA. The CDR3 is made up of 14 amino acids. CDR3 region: CASSLARATDTQYF. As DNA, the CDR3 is TGTGCCAGCAGCTTAGCCAGGGCCACAGATACGCAGTATTTT.